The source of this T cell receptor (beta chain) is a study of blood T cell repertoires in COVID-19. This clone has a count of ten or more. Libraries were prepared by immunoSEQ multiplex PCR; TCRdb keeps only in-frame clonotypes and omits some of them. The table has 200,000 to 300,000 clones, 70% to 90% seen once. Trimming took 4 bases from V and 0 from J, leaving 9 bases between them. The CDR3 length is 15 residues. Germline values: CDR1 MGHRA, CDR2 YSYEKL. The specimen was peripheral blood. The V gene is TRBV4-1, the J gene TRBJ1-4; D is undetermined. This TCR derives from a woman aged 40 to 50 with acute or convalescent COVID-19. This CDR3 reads CASSLSSPTNEKLFF. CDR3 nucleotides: TGCGCCAGCAGCCTCTCTTCCCCAACTAATGAAAAACTGTTTTTT.